The present entry profiles one TCR beta chain with its context. In the PCR, 60 Vbeta and 13 Jbeta primers were used. The data were produced by immunoSEQ multiplex PCR, yet TCRdb's version contains in-frame clones alone and is incomplete. Of 130,000 to 150,000 clones listed, 60% to 80% are singletons. All the people who gave samples were healthy bone marrow donors. The sample comes from a study of cytomegalovirus exposure and HLA in healthy donors. Study-wide context: An earlier analysis found under 130 million unique TCR beta sequences from around 180 million T cells.

Sequences were obtained from PBMCs. This TCR derives from a male donor in good health and CMV-seronegative.

CDR3 amino acids: CASSSRGLYTGELFF. In DNA form, the CDR3 reads TGTGCCAGCAGTTCAAGGGGGCTGTACACCGGGGAGCTGTTTTTT. The V gene is TRBV2, the J gene TRBJ2-2; TRBD1 matches 7 bases. This CDR3 contains 15 residues. V lost 5 bases to trimming and J lost 3 bases; unmatched junction nucleotides: 6. Germline loops: CDR1 SNHLY, CDR2 FYNNEI.